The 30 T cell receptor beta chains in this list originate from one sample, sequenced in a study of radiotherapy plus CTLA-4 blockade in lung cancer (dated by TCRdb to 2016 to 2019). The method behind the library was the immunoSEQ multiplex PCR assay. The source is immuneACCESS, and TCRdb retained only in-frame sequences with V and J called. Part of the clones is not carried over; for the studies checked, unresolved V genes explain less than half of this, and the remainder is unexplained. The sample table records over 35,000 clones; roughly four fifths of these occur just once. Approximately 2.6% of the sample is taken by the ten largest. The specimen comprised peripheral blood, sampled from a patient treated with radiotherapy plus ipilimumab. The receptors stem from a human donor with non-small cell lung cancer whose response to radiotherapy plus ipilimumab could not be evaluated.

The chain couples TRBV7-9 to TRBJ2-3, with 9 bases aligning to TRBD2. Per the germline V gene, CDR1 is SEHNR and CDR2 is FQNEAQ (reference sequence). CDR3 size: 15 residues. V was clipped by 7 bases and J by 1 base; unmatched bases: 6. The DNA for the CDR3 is TGTGCCAGCACCACTAGGACTAGCGGCACAGATACGCAGTATTTT. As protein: CASTTRTSGTDTQYF.

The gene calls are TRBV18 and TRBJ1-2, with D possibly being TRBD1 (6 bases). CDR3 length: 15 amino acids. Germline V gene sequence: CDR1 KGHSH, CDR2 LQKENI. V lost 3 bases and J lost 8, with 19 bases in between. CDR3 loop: CASSPIDRPPGGYTF. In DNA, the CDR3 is TGTGCCAGCTCACCGATAGACAGGCCGCCGGGGGGCTACACCTTC.

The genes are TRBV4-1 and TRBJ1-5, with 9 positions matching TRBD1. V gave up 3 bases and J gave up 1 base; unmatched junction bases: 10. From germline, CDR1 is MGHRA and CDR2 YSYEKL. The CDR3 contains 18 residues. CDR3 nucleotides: TGCGCCAGCAGCCAGAAAGGGGAGGGACAGGGAAGCAATCAGCCCCAGCATTTT. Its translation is CASSQKGEGQGSNQPQHF.

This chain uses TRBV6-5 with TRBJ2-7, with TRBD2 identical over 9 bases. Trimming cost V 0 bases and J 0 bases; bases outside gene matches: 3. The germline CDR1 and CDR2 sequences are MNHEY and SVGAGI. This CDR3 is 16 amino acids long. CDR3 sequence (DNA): TGTGCCAGCAGTTACTCTGCGGGAGGGCCCTCCTACGAGCAGTACTTC. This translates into CASSYSAGGPSYEQYF.

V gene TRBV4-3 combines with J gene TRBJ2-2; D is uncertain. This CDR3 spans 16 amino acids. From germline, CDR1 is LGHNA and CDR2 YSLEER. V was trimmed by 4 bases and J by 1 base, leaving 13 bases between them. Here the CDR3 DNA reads TGCGCCAGCAGCCCCCGACACGGAAGGAACACCGGGGAGCTGTTTTTT. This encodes CASSPRHGRNTGELFF.

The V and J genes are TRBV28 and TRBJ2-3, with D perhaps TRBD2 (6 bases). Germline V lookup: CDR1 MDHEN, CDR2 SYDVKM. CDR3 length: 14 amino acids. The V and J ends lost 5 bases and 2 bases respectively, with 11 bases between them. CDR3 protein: CASSTGTFTDTQYF. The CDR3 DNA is TGTGCCAGCAGTACTGGGACTTTCACAGATACGCAGTATTTT. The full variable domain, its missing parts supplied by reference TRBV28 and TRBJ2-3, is DVKVTQSSRYLVKRTGEKVFLECVQDMDHENMFWYRQDPGLGLRLIYFSYDVKMKEKGDIPEGYSVSREKKERFSLILESASTNQTSMYLCASSTGTFTDTQYFGPGTRLTVL.

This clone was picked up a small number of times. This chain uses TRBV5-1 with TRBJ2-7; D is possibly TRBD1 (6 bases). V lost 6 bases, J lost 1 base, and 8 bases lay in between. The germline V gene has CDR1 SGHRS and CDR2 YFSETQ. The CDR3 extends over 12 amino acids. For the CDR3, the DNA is TGCGCCAGCAAGGGGGAGTCCTACGAGCAGTACTTC. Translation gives CASKGESYEQYF.

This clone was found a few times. The CDR3 nucleotides read TGTGCCAGCACCGTCGGGGGGGGTTCATCATCCGATACGCAGTATTTT. It specifies CASTVGGGSSSDTQYF. J is TRBJ2-3 and V is TRBV11-3, with TRBD2 matching over 8 bases. Germline CDR1 is SGHNT and CDR2 is YENEEA. The CDR3 consists of 16 residues. After removal of 7 bases from V and 6 bases from J, the junction contained 15 bases not matched to a gene.

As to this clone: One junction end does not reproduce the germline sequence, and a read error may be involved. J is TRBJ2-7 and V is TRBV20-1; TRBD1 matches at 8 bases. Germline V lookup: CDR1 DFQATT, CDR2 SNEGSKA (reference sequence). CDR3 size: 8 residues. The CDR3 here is CSARDREF. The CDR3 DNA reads TGCAGTGCTAGGGACAGGGAGTTC.

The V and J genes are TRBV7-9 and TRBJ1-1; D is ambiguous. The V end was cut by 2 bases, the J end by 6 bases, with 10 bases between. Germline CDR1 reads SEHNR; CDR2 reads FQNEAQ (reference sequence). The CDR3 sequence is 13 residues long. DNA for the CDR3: TGTGCCAGCAGCTTATACAGAGCAGCTGAAGCTTTCTTT. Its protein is CASSLYRAAEAFF.

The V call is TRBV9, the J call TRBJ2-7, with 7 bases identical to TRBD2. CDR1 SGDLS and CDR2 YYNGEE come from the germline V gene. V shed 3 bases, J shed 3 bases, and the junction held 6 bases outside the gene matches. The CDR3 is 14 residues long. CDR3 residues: CASSEAGSFYEQYF. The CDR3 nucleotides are TGTGCCAGCAGCGAAGCGGGGAGCTTCTACGAGCAGTACTTC.

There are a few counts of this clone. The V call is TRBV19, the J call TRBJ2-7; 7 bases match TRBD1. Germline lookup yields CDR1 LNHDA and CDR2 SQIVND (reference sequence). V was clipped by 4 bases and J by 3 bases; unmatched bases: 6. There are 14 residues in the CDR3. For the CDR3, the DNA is TGTGCCAGTAGTAGGGATGGGACAGTCTACGAGCAGTACTTC. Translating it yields CASSRDGTVYEQYF.

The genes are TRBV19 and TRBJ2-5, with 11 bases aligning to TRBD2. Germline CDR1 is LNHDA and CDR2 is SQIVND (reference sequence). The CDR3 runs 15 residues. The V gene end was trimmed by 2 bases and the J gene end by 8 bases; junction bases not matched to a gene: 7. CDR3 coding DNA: TGTGCCAGTAGTATAACTAGCGGGAGCGGGGCAACCCAGTACTTC. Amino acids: CASSITSGSGATQYF.

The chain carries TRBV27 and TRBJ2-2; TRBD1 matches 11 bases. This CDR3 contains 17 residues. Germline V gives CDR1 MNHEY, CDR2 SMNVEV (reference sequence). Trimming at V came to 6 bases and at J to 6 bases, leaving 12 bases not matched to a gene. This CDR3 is CASSTTLGGQGAGELFF. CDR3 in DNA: TGTGCCAGCAGCACTACCCTTGGGGGACAGGGGGCCGGGGAGCTGTTTTTT.

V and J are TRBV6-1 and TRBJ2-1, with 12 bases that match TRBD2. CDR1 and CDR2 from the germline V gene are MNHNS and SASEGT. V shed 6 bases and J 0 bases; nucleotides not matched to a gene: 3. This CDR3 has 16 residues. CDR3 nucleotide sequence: TGTGCCAGCAGGGAACTAGCGGGGGGCTCCTACAATGAGCAGTTCTTC. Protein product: CASRELAGGSYNEQFF.

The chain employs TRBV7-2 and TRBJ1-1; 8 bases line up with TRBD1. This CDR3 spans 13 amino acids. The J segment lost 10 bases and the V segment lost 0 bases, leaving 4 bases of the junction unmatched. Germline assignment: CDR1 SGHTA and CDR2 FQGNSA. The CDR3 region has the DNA TGTGCCAGCAGCTTAGCCCCCGGACAGGGAGCTTTCTTT. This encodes CASSLAPGQGAFF.

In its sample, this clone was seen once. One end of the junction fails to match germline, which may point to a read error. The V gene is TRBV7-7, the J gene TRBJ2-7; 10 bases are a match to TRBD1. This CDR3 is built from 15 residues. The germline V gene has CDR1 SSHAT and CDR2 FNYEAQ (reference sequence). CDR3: CASSLGTGVKSEQYF. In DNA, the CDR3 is TGTGCTAGCAGTCTTGGGACAGGGGTGAAAAGCGAGCAGTACTTC.

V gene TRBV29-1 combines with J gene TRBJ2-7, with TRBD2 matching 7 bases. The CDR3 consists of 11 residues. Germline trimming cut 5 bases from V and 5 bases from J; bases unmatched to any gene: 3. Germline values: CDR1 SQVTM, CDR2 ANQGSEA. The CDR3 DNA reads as TGCAGCGTTTTGCGGGAGAACGAGCAGTACTTC. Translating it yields CSVLRENEQYF.

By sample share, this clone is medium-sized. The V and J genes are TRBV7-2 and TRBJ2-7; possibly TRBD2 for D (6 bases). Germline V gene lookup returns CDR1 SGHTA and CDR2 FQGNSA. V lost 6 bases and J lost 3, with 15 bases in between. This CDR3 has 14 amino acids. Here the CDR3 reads CASRAEGRIYEQYF. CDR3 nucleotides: TGTGCCAGCAGGGCGGAGGGCCGAATCTACGAGCAGTACTTC.

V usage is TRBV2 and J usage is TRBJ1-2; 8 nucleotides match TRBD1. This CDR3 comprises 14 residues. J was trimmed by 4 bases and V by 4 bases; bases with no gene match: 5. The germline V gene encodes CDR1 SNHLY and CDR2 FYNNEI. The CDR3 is CASSGGTGVYGYTF. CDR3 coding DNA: TGTGCCAGCAGTGGGGGGACAGGAGTCTATGGCTACACCTTC.

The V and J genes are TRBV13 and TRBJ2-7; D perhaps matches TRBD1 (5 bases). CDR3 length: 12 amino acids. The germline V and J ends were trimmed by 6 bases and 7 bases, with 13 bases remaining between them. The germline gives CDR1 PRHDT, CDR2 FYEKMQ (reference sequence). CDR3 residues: CASRFRQSEQYF. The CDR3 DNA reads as TGTGCCAGCAGGTTCCGACAGTCTGAGCAGTACTTC.

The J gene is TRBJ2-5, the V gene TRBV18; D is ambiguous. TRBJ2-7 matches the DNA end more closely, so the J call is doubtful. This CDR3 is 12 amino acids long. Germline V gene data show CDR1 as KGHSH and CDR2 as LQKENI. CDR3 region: CASSGMGFEQYF. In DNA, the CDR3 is TGTGCCAGCTCAGGTATGGGCTTCGAGCAGTACTTC.

CDR3 amino acids: CAWSVLRVANTEAFF. As DNA, the CDR3 is TGTGCCTGGAGTGTACTGCGGGTCGCGAACACTGAAGCTTTCTTT. The rearrangement links TRBV30 to TRBJ1-1; D call uncertain. Between the trimmed V and J ends, which lost 0 bases and 1 base, there was a span of 12 bases. The CDR3 sequence is 15 residues long. Germline V gene sequence: CDR1 GTSNPN, CDR2 SVGIG (reference sequence).

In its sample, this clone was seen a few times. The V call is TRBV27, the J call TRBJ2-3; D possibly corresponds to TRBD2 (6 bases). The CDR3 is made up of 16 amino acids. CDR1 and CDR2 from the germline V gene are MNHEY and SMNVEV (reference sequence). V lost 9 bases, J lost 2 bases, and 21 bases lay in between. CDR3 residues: CASIGPGGDNTDTQYF. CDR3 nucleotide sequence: TGTGCCAGTATAGGGCCAGGAGGGGATAACACAGATACGCAGTATTTT.

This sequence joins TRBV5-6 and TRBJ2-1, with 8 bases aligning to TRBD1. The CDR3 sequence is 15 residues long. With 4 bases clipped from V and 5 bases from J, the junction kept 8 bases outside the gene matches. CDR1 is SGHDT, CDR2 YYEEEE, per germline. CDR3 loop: CASSVRTGNHNEQFF. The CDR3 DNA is TGTGCCAGCAGCGTAAGGACAGGGAACCACAATGAGCAGTTCTTC.

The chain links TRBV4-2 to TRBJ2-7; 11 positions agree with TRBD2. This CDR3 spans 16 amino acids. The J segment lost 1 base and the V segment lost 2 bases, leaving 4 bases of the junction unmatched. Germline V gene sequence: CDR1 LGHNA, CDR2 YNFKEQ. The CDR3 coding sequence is TGTGCCAGCAGCCAACAGACTAGCGGGATATCCTACGAGCAGTACTTC. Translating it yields CASSQQTSGISYEQYF.

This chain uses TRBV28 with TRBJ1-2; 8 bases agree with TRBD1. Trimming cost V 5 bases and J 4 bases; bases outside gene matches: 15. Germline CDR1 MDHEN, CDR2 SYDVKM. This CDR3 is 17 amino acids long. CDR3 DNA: TGTGCCAGCAGTCGACCGGGACAGGTCGTAAGGGGCTATGGCTACACCTTC. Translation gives CASSRPGQVVRGYGYTF.

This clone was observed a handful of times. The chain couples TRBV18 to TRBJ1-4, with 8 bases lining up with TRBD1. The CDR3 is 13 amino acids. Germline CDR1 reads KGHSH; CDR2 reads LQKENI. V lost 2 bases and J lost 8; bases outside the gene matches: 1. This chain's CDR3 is CASSPAGGEKLFF. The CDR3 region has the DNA TGTGCCAGCTCACCAGCAGGGGGCGAAAAACTGTTTTTT. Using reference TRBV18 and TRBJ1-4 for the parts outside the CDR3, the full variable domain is NAGVMQNPRHLVRRRGQEARLRCSPMKGHSHVYWYRQLPEEGLKFMVYLQKENIIDESGMPKERFSAEFPKEGPSILRIQQVVRGDSAAYFCASSPAGGEKLFFGSGTQLSVL.

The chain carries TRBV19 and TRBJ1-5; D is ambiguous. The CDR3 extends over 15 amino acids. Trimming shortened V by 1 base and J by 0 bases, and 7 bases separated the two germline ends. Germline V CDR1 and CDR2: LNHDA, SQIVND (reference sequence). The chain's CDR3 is CASSIGQNSNQPQHF. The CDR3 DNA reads TGTGCCAGTAGTATAGGCCAGAATAGCAATCAGCCCCAGCATTTT.

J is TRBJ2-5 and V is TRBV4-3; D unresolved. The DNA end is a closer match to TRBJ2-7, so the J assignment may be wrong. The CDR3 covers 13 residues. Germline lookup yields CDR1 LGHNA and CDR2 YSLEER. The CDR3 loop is CASSQDGDYEQYF. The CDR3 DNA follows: TGCGCCAGCAGCCAAGATGGGGACTACGAGCAGTACTTC.